This T cell receptor (beta chain) is drawn from a study of shared T cell receptors in the human thymus. Some clones are missing from TCRdb's copy, which holds only in-frame ones; the method was immunoSEQ multiplex PCR. The sample has approximately 730,000 clones; 70% to 90% are singletons. V was clipped by 1 base and J by 4 bases, with 15 bases between them. The CDR3 covers 16 residues. Germline-derived CDR1 and CDR2 are LNHNV and YYDKDF (reference sequence). These data were also reused for a study on human thymus T cells. That paper states: Serving as donors were healthy Finnish infants, each of whom was having open corrective surgery for congenital heart defects. There were highly overlapping thymic repertoires among unrelated individuals, as related research reported.

This TCR was sampled from a girl under three years old with a congenital heart defect. The rearrangement joins TRBV15 to TRBJ2-3, with a tentative D call TRBD2 (7 bases). Sequencing used thymocytes. CDR3 in amino acids: CATSRASRGASDTQYF. The CDR3 DNA reads as TGTGCCACCAGCAGAGCGTCCCGGGGGGCCTCAGATACGCAGTATTTT.